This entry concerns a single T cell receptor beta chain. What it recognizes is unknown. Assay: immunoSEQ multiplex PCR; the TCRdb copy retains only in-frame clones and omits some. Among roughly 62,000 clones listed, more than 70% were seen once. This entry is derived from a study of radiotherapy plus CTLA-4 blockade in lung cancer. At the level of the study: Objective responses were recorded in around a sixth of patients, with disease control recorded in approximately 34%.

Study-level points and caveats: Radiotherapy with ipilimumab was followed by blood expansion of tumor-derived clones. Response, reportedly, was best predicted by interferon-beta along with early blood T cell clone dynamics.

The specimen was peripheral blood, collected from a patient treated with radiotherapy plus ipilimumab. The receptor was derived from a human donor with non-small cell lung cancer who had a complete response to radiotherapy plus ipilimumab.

The CDR3 is CASRAGWGEKLFF. CDR3 nucleotides: TGTGCCAGCCGAGCAGGGTGGGGAGAAAAACTGTTTTTT. This rearrangement joins TRBV2 to TRBJ1-4; D may be TRBD1 (5 bases). Germline V gene data show CDR1 as SNHLY and CDR2 as FYNNEI. The CDR3 has 13 amino acids. The V and J ends lost 8 bases and 8 bases respectively, with 15 bases between them.